The subject of this entry is one T cell receptor beta chain. What it binds is unknown. Donors had no other autoimmune disease or infection in four weeks. This sample stems from a study of type 1 and type 2 diabetes patients. Study-wide background: T cells were magnetically sorted from PBMCs as CD4+ or CD8+ subsets.

Whole-study results and caveats: In CD4+ and CD8+ T cells, type 2 diabetes diversity exceeded type 1.

The PCR template was genomic DNA. A primer set of 30 forward and 13 reverse primers amplified the CDR3. MiXCR was run by TCRdb on the multiplex PCR reads, yielding one entry per CDR3 protein. The repertoire holds under 300,000 distinct CDR3 sequences, with over 45% as singletons. The TCR sequence derives from a man between 18 and 35 years old with type 2 diabetes. Source material: peripheral blood mononuclear cells (PBMCs).

The CDR3 DNA reads as TGTGCCAGCAGGACCCGGGACGCATCCTACGAGCAGTACTTC. Its protein is CASRTRDASYEQYF. V is TRBV6-1 and J is TRBJ2-7; D tentatively reads TRBD1 or TRBD2 (5 bases each). Deletions cut 6 bases from V and 1 base from J, with 13 bases between. This CDR3 is 14 amino acids long. CDR1 MNHNS and CDR2 SASEGT come from the germline V gene.